This TCR beta chain was documented in a study of post-analysis software for immune sequencing data. On this clonotype itself: Its antigen is currently unknown.

Findings and limits, study-wide: Higher frequency in patients than in controls was seen for about five TRBV segments, with TRBV5-6, TRBV5-1 and TRBV20-1 among them.

Presence of unique molecular identifiers characterized the TCR beta cDNA libraries. A single record per CDR3 protein comes from TCRdb applying MiXCR to the PCR reads. The profile shows fewer than 550,000 distinct CDR3 sequences, under 40% of them singletons. Germline V gene lookup returns CDR1 SEHNR and CDR2 FQNEAQ (reference sequence). The CDR3 totals 15 residues. The V end lost 5 bases, the J end lost 7 bases, and 17 bases lay between the germline ends. The origin of this receptor is a girl between 2 and 17 years old with multiple sclerosis. Specimen: blood. The V and J genes are TRBV7-9 and TRBJ2-2; D is perhaps TRBD1 (6 bases). Written as DNA, the CDR3 is TGTGCCAGCAGCCAGCGGACAGCAAGTAGCGGGGAGCTGTTTTTT. This encodes CASSQRTASSGELFF. The variable domain in full, with the rest retrieved from reference TRBV7-9 and TRBJ2-2, is DTGVSQNPRHKITKRGQNVTFRCDPISEHNRLYWYRQTLGQGPEFLTYFQNEAQLEKSRLLSDRFSAERPKGSFSTLEIQRTEQGDSAMYLCASSQRTASSGELFFGEGSRLTVL.